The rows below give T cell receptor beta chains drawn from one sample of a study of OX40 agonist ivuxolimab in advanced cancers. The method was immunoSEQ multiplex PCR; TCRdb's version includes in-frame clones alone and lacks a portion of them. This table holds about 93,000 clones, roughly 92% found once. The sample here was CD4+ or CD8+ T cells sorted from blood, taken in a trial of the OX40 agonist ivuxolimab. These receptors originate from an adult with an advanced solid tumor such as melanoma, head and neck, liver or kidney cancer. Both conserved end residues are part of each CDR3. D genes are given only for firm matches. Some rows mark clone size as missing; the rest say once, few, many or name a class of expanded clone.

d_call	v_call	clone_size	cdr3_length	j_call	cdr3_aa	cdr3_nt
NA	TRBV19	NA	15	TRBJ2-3	CASSILRGLEDTQYF	TGTGCCAGTAGTATTCTCAGGGGTCTTGAGGATACGCAGTATTTT
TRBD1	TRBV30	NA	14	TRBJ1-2	CAWSLGRGLGGYTF	TGTGCCTGGAGTCTGGGGAGGGGGCTTGGGGGCTACACCTTC
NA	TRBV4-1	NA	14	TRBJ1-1	CASSPRRDPTEAFF	TGCGCCAGCAGCCCCCGGAGAGACCCCACTGAAGCTTTCTTT
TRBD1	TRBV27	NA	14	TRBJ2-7	CASSTTGGSYEQYF	TGTGCCAGCAGTACGACAGGGGGCTCCTACGAGCAGTACTTC
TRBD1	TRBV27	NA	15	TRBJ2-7	CASSSGTGGPYEQYF	TGTGCCAGCAGTTCGGGGACAGGGGGCCCCTACGAGCAGTACTTC
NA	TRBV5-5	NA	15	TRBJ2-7	CASSLHVYGSYEQYF	TGTGCCAGCAGCTTGCATGTCTATGGCTCCTACGAGCAGTACTTC
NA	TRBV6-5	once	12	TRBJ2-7	CASSYGGGEQYF	TGTGCCAGCAGTTACGGGGGAGGCGAGCAGTACTTC
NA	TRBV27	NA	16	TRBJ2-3	CASSLTGLPGPDTQYF	TGTGCCAGCAGTCTAACGGGACTTCCAGGGCCAGATACGCAGTATTTT
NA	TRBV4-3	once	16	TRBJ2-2	CASSQDEGANTGELFF	TGCGCCAGCAGCCAAGACGAGGGGGCGAACACCGGGGAGCTGTTTTTT
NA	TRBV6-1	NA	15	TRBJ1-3	CASSADTYSGNTIYF	TGTGCCAGCAGTGCGGACACTTACTCTGGAAACACCATATATTTT
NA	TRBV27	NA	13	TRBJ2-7	CASSPTGSYEQYF	TGTGCCAGCAGTCCGACTGGCTCCTACGAGCAGTACTTC
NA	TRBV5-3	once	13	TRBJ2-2	CARSLRLTGELFF	TGTGCCAGAAGCTTGCGTCTCACCGGGGAGCTGTTTTTT
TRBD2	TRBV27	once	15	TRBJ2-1	CASSRTSGGYNEQFF	TGTGCCAGCAGTCGGACTAGCGGAGGTTACAATGAGCAGTTCTTC
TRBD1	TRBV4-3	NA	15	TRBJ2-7	CASSQVGQGSYEQYF	TGCGCCAGCAGCCAAGTCGGACAGGGCTCCTACGAGCAGTACTTC
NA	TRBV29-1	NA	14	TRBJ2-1	CSVDKGGAPDEQFF	TGCAGCGTTGACAAGGGTGGGGCACCGGATGAGCAGTTCTTC
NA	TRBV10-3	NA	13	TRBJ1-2	CAISELSPNGYTF	TGTGCCATCAGTGAGCTAAGCCCAAATGGCTACACCTTC
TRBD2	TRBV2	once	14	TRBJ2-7	CASSEGGDHYEQYF	TGTGCCAGCAGTGAGGGGGGGGATCACTACGAGCAGTACTTC
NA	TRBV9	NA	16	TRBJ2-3	CASSGPGRGPTDTQYF	TGTGCCAGCAGCGGGCCTGGGCGGGGGCCCACAGATACGCAGTATTTT
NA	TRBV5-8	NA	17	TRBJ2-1	CASSFVPATTYYNEQFF	TGTGCCAGCAGCTTTGTACCCGCGACTACCTACTACAATGAGCAGTTCTTC
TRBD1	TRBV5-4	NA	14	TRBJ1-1	CASSLETGGTEAFF	TGTGCCAGCAGCTTGGAGACAGGGGGCACTGAAGCTTTCTTT
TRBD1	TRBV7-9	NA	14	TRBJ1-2	CASSPGQDNYGYTF	TGTGCCAGCAGCCCGGGACAGGATAACTATGGCTACACCTTC
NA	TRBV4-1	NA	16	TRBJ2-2	CASSQVGRLVTGELFF	TGCGCCAGCAGCCAAGTAGGCAGACTCGTCACCGGGGAGCTGTTTTTT
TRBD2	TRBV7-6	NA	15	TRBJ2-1	CASSLSGRLQNEQFF	TGTGCCAGCAGCCTCAGCGGGAGGTTGCAAAATGAGCAGTTCTTC
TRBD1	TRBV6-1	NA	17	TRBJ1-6	CASSESLTGGPNSPLHF	TGTGCCAGCAGTGAAAGCTTAACAGGGGGCCCGAATTCACCCCTCCACTTT
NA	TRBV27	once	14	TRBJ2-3	CASNRGYSTDTQYF	TGTGCCAGCAATCGGGGGTATAGCACAGATACGCAGTATTTT
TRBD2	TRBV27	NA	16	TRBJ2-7	CASSLMGLAKPYEQYF	TGTGCCAGCAGTTTAATGGGACTAGCGAAACCCTACGAGCAGTACTTC
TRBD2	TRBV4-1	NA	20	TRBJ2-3	CASTPLPKTGTSGRTDTQYF	TGCGCCAGCACCCCCCTCCCCAAAACCGGGACTAGCGGGAGGACAGATACGCAGTATTTT
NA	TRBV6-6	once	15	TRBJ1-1	CASGTITGGDTEAFF	TGTGCCAGCGGCACAATCACGGGGGGGGACACTGAAGCTTTCTTT
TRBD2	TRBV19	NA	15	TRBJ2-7	CASSILLAEGYEQYF	TGTGCCAGTAGTATATTACTAGCGGAAGGCTACGAGCAGTACTTC